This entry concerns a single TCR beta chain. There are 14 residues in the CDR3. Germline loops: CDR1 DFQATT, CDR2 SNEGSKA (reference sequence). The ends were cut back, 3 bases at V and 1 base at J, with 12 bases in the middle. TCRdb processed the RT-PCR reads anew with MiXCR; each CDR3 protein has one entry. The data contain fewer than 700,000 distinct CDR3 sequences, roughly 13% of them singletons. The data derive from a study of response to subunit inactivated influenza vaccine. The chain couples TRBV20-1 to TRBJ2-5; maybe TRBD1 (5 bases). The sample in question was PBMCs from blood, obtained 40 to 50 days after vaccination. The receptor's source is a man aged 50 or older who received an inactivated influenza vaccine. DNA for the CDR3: TGCAGTGCTAGCAGGGAATTAGGCCAAGAGACCCAGTACTTC. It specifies CSASRELGQETQYF.